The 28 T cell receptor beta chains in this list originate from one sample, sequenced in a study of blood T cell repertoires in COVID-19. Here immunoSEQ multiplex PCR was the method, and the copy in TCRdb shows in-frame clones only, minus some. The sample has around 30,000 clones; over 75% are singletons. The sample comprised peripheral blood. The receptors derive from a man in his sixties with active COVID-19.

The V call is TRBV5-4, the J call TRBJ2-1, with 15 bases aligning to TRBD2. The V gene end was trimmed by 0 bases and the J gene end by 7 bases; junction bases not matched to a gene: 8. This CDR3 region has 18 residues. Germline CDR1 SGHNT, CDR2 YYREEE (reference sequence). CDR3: CASSLGGLAGGRGNEQFF. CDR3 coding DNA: TGTGCCAGCAGCTTGGGTGGACTAGCGGGAGGGCGGGGGAATGAGCAGTTCTTC.

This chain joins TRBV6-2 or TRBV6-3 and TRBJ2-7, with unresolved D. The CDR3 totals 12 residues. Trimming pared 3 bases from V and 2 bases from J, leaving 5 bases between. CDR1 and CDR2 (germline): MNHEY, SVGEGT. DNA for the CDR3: TGTGCCAGCAGTTATCGGGCCTACGAGCAGTACTTC. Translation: CASSYRAYEQYF.

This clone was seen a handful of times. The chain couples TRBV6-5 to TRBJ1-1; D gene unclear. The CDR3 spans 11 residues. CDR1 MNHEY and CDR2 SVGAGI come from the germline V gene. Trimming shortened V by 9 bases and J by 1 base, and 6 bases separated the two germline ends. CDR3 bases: TGTGCCAGTCAGGAGAACACTGAAGCTTTCTTT. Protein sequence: CASQENTEAFF.

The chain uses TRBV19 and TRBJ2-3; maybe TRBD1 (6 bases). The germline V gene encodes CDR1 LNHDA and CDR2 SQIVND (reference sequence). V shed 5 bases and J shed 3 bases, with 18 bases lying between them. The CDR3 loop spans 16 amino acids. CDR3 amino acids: CASSPRARGLTDTQYF. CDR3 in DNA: TGTGCCAGTAGTCCCCGGGCCAGGGGCCTTACAGATACGCAGTATTTT.

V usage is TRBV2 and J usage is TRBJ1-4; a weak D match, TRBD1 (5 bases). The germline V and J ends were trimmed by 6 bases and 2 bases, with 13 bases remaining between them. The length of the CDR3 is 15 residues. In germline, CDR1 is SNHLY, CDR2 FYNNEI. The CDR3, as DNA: TGTGCCAGCAGACAAAATGGGGGGACTAATGAAAAACTGTTTTTT. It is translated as CASRQNGGTNEKLFF.

CDR3 residues: CASSPGTGNLPLHF. The CDR3 DNA follows: TGTGCCAGCAGCCCCGGGACAGGGAACCTTCCCCTCCACTTT. The chain couples TRBV4-2 to TRBJ1-6; 9 positions agree with TRBD1. CDR3 length: 14 residues. V lost 4 bases, J lost 13 bases, and 8 bases stayed unmatched. Looked up from germline, CDR1 is LGHNA and CDR2 is YNFKEQ.

CDR3 in amino acids: CASSPRQGTNTEAFF. The DNA for the CDR3 is TGTGCCAGCTCACCCAGACAGGGTACGAACACTGAAGCTTTCTTT. V and J are TRBV18 and TRBJ1-1, with TRBD1 matching 7 bases. The V segment lost 3 bases and the J segment 1 base; nucleotides outside the gene matches: 5. This CDR3 is built from 15 residues. Germline lookup yields CDR1 KGHSH and CDR2 LQKENI.

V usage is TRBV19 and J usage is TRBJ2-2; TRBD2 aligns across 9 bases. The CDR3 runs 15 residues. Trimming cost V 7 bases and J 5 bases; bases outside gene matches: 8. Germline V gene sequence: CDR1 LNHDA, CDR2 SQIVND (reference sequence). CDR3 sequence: CASTLGGGETGELFF. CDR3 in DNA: TGTGCCAGTACCCTTGGCGGGGGGGAAACCGGGGAGCTGTTTTTT. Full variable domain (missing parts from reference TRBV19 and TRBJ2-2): DGGITQSPKYLFRKEGQNVTLSCEQNLNHDAMYWYRQDPGQGLRLIYYSQIVNDFQKGDIAEGYSVSREKKESFPLTVTSAQKNPTAFYLCASTLGGGETGELFFGEGSRLTVL.

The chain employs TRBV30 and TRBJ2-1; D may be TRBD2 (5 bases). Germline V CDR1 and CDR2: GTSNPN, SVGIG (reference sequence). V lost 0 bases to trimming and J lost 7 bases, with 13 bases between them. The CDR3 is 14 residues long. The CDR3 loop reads CAWSVGGSGNEQFF. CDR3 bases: TGTGCCTGGAGTGTAGGTGGGAGTGGTAATGAGCAGTTCTTC.

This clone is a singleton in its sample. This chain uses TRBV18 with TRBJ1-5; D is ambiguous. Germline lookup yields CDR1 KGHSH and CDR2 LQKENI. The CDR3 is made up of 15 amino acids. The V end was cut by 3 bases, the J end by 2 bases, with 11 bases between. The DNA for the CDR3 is TGTGCCAGCTCACCCTCAGTCGTGGGCAATCAGCCCCAGCATTTT. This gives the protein CASSPSVVGNQPQHF. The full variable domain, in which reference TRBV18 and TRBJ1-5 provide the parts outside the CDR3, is NAGVMQNPRHLVRRRGQEARLRCSPMKGHSHVYWYRQLPEEGLKFMVYLQKENIIDESGMPKERFSAEFPKEGPSILRIQQVVRGDSAAYFCASSPSVVGNQPQHFGDGTRLSIL.

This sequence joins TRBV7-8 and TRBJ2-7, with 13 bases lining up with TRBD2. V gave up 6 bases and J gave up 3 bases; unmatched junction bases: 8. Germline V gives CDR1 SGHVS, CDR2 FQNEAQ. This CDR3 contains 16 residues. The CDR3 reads CASRAGLAGAFYEQYF. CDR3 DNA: TGTGCCAGCAGGGCAGGACTAGCGGGGGCCTTCTACGAGCAGTACTTC.

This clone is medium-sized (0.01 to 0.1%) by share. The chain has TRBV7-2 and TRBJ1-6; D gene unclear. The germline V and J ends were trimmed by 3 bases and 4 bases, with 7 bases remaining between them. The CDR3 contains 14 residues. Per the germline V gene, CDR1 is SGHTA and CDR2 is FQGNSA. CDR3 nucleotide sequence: TGTGCCAGCAGCTTCACAGCTTATAATTCACCCCTCCACTTT. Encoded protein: CASSFTAYNSPLHF.

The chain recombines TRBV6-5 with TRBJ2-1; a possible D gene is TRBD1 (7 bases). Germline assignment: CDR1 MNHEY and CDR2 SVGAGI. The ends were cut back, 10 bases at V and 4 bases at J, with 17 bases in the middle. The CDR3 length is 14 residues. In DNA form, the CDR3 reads TGTGCCACCCAATGGACAGGAGGGTACAATGAGCAGTTCTTC. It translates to CATQWTGGYNEQFF.

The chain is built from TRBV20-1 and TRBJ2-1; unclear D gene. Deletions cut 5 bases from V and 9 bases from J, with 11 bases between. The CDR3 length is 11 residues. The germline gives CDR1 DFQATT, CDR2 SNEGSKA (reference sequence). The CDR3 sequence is CSARLRREQFF. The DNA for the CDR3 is TGCAGTGCTCGACTCCGCCGTGAGCAGTTCTTC.

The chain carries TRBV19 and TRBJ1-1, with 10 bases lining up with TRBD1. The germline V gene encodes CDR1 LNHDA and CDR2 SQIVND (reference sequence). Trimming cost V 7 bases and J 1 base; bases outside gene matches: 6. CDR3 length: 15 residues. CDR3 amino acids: CASKGRQGANTEAFF. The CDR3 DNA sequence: TGTGCCAGTAAAGGCCGACAGGGGGCGAACACTGAAGCTTTCTTT.

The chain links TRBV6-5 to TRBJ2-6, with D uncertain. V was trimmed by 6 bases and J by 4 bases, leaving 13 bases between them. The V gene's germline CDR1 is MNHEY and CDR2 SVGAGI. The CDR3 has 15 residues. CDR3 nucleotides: TGTGCCAGCAGCACAGATCAACCCGGGGCCAACGTCCTGACTTTC. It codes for CASSTDQPGANVLTF.

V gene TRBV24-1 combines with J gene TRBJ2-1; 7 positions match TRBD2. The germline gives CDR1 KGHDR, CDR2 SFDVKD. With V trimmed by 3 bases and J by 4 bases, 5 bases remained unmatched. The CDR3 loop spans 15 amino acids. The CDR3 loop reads CATSDPRGGYNEQFF. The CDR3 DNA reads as TGTGCCACCAGTGATCCGCGGGGAGGGTACAATGAGCAGTTCTTC.

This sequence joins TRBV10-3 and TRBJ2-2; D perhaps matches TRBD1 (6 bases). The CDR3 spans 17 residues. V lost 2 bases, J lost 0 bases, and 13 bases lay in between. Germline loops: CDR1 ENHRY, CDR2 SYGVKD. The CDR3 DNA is TGTGCCATCAGTGAGGGACCGGACAGAGCGAACACCGGGGAGCTGTTTTTT. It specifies CAISEGPDRANTGELFF.

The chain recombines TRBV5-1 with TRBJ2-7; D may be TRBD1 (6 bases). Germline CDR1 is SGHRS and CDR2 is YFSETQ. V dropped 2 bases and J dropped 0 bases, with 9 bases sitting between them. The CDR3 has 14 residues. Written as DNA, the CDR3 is TGCGCCAGCAGCTTAGCAGGGGACTCCTACGAGCAGTACTTC. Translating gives CASSLAGDSYEQYF.

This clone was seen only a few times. The CDR3 coding sequence is TGCGCCAGCAGCCCCCGGACTGGAGAGACCCAGTACTTC. Translation: CASSPRTGETQYF. The chain couples TRBV5-1 to TRBJ2-5, with D perhaps TRBD2 (5 bases). This CDR3 has 13 amino acids. Looked up from germline, CDR1 is SGHRS and CDR2 is YFSETQ. Deletions cut 4 bases from V and 4 bases from J, with 11 bases between.

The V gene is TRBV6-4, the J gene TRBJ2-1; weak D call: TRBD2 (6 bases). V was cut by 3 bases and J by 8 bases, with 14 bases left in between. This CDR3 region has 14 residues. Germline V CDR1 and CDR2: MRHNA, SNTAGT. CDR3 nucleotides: TGTGCCAGCAGTGAAGGAGGGGCCGTCGATGAGCAGTTCTTC. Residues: CASSEGGAVDEQFF.

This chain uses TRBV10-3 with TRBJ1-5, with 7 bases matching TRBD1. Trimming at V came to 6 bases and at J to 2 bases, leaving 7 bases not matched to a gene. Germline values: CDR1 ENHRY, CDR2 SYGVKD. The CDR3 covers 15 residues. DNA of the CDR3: TGTGCCATCAGCCACTCCGGGACAGGCAATCAGCCCCAGCATTTT. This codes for CAISHSGTGNQPQHF.

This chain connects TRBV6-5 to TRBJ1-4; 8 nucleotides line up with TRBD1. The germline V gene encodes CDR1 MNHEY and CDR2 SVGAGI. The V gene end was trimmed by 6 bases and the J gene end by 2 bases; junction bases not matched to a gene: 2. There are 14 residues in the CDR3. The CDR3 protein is CASRRQGTNEKLFF. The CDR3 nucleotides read TGTGCCAGCAGGAGACAGGGGACTAATGAAAAACTGTTTTTT.

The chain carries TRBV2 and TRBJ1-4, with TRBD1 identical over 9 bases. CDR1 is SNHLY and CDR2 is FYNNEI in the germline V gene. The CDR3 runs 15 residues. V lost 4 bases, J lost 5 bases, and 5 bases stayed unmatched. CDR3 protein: CASSADRGRNEKLFF. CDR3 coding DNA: TGTGCCAGCAGTGCGGACAGGGGACGGAATGAAAAACTGTTTTTT.

In DNA, the CDR3 is TGCAGTGCTAGTGAAAGGACAGGGGACGGCTACACCTTC. Encoded protein: CSASERTGDGYTF. The genes are TRBV20-1 and TRBJ1-2; 9 nucleotides match TRBD1. With 3 bases clipped from V and 8 bases from J, the junction kept 7 bases outside the gene matches. Germline CDR1 is DFQATT and CDR2 is SNEGSKA (reference sequence). CDR3 size: 13 residues.

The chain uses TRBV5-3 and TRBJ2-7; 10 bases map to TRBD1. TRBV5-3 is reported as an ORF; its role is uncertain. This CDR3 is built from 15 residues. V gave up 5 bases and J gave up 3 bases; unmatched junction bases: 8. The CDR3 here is CARSLRDRGYYEQYF. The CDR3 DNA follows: TGTGCCAGAAGTCTCCGGGACAGGGGTTACTACGAGCAGTACTTC.

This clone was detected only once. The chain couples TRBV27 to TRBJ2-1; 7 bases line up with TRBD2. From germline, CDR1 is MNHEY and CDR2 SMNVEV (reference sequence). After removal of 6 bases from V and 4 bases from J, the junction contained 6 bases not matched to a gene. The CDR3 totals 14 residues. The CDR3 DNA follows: TGTGCCAGCAGACCGGGACTACCTTACAATGAGCAGTTCTTC. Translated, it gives CASRPGLPYNEQFF.

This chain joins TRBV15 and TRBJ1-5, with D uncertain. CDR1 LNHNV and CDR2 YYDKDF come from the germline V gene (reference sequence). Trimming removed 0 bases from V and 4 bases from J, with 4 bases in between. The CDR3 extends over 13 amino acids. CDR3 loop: CATSRDQNQPQHF. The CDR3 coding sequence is TGTGCCACCAGCAGAGACCAGAATCAGCCCCAGCATTTT.